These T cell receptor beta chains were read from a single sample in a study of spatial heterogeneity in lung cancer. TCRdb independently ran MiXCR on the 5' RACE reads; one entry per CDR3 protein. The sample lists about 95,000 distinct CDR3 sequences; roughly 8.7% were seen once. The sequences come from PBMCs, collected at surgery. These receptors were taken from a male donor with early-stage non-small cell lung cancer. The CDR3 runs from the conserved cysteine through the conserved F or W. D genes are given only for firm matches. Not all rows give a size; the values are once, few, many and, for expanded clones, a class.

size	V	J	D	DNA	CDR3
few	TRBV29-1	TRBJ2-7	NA	TGCAGCGTTGGACACCGATCCTACGAGCAGTACTTC	CSVGHRSYEQYF
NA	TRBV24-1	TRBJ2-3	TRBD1	TGTGCCACCAGTGATCCGGGACAGGGGCGTCCAGATACGCAGTATTTT	CATSDPGQGRPDTQYF
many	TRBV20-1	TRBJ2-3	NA	TGCAGTGCTAGGGAAGGGGACTTCAGAGATACGCAGTATTTT	CSAREGDFRDTQYF
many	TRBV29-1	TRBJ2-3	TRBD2	TGCAGCTCGACTAGCGGAACAGATACGCAGTATTTT	CSSTSGTDTQYF
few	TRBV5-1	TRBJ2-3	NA	TGCGCCAGCAGTGCCGGGACCAGCACAGATACGCAGTATTTT	CASSAGTSTDTQYF
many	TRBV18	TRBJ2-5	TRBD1	TGTGCCAGCTCCCCGACAGGGGAAGAGACCCAGTACTTC	CASSPTGEETQYF
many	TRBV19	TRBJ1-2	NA	TGTGCCAGTAGTATTCTTCCAGGCCTACTTAACTATGGCTACACCTTC	CASSILPGLLNYGYTF
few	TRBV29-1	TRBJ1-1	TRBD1	TGCAGCGTTGAGGGGACAGGGTTTTCGAACACTGAAGCTTTCTTT	CSVEGTGFSNTEAFF
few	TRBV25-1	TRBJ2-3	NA	TGTGCCAGCAGTGAATGGGGGCCCACAGATACGCAGTATTTT	CASSEWGPTDTQYF
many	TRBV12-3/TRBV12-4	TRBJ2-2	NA	TGTGCCAGCAGTTTGTTGGGACCCGCGAACACCGGGGAGCTGTTTTTT	CASSLLGPANTGELFF
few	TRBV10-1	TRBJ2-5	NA	TGCGCCAGCAGTGAGACCCTAGGCGCCCGCCAAGAGACCCAGTACTTC	CASSETLGARQETQYF
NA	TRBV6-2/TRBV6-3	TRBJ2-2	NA	TGTGCCAGCAGATACCAAGACAGATACACCGGGGAGCTGTTTTTT	CASRYQDRYTGELFF
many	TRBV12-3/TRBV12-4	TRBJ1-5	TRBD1	TGTGCCAGCAGTCCCGGACAGGGAGTGCAGCCCCAGCATTTT	CASSPGQGVQPQHF
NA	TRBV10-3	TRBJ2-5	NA	TGTGCCATCAGTAACAGACAGGAGGAGACCCAGTACTTC	CAISNRQEETQYF
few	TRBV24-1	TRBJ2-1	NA	TGTGCCACCAGTGATCCGGACGGAGGCTCCTACAATGAGCAGTTCTTC	CATSDPDGGSYNEQFF
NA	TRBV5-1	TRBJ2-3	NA	TGCGCCAGCAGCTTGGGGGTGCGGGATAGCACAGATACGCAGTATTTT	CASSLGVRDSTDTQYF
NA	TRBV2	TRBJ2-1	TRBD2	TGTGCCAGCAGTGAAAGTAGCGGGATTTACAATGAGCAGTTCTTC	CASSESSGIYNEQFF
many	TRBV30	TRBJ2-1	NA	TGTGCCTGGAGTGCGGGGTATCGAAATGAGCAGTTCTTC	CAWSAGYRNEQFF
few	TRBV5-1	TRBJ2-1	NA	TGCGCCAGCAGCTTGGTTCCGGGCAGCTCCTACAATGAGCAGTTCTTC	CASSLVPGSSYNEQFF
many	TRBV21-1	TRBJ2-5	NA	TGTGCCAGCAGCAAAGGCCAAGAGACCCAGTACTTC	CASSKGQETQYF
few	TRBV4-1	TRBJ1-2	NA	TGCGCCAGCAGCCAAGGGGCAGCTAACTATGGCTACACCTTC	CASSQGAANYGYTF
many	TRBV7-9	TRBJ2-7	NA	TGTGCCAGCAGCTTAGTCGGGGGAACGGGATACGAGCAGTACTTC	CASSLVGGTGYEQYF
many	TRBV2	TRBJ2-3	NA	TGTGCCAGCAGTGAAGCGCGAGCGGGCCGCACAGATACGCAGTATTTT	CASSEARAGRTDTQYF
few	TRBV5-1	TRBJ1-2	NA	TGCGCCAGCAGCTTGGCCGTGACAGGCTTATATGGCTACACCTTC	CASSLAVTGLYGYTF
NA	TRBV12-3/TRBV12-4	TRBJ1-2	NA	TGTGCCAGCAGCCCATTCCGGGGGCGACGTCATGGCTACACCTTC	CASSPFRGRRHGYTF
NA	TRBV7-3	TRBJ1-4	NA	TGTGCCAGCAGCTTGAGGGCCGCAGCGGGTGATGAAAAACTGTTTTTT	CASSLRAAAGDEKLFF
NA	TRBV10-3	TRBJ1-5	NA	TGTGCCATCGGCCAACTTGGGGGGGAACAGCCCCAGCATTTT	CAIGQLGGEQPQHF
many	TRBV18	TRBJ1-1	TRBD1	TGTGCCAGCTCAACGGACAGGGGATCCGCTGAAGCTTTCTTT	CASSTDRGSAEAFF
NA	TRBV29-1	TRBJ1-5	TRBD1	TGCAGCGTTGGACCGGGACAGGGGAATCAGCCCCAGCATTTT	CSVGPGQGNQPQHF
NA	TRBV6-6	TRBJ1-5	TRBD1	TGTGCCAGCAGTAGAGGGACAGGGAGCAATCAGCCCCAGCATTTT	CASSRGTGSNQPQHF
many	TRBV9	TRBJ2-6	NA	TGTGCCAGCAGGCCCTCTGGGGCCAACGTCCTGACTTTC	CASRPSGANVLTF
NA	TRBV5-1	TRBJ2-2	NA	TGCGCCAGCAGCTTTAACCAGGGAGGAACCGGGGAGCTGTTTTTT	CASSFNQGGTGELFF
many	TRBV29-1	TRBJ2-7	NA	TGCAGCGTCAAACGGGGAGACGCCTACGAGCAGTACTTC	CSVKRGDAYEQYF
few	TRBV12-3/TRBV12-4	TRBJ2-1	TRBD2	TGTGCCAGCAGCCAGGGACTAGCCTACAGTTATGGGCAGTTCTTC	CASSQGLAYSYGQFF
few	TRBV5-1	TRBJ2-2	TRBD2	TGCGCCAGCCGCTGGCTGAGCGGGAGATTGGGCGGGGAGCTGTTTTTT	CASRWLSGRLGGELFF
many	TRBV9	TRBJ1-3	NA	TGTGCCAGCAGCGTAACGGGAAACACCATATATTTT	CASSVTGNTIYF
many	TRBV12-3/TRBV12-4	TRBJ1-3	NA	TGTGCCAGCAGTTTCGGGGGGCTCTATTCTGGAAACACCATATATTTT	CASSFGGLYSGNTIYF
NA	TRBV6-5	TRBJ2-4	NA	TGTGCCTCGCAGTCCGGGGCCCTCGGAGCCAAAAACATTCAGTACTTC	CASQSGALGAKNIQYF
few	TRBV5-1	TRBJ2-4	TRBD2	TGCGCCAGCAGCCGGGGGAGGGAGGAAGCCAAAAACATTCAGTACTTC	CASSRGREEAKNIQYF
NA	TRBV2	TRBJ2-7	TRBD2	TGTGCCAGCACCACTAGCGGGACCACCTACGAGCAGTACTTC	CASTTSGTTYEQYF
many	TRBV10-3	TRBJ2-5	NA	TGTGCCATCAGTGAGTCGAGGGCCGGGACCCAGTACTTC	CAISESRAGTQYF
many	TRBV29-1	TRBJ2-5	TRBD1	TGCAGCGGGATTCTGACAGGGGCAGAGACCCAGTACTTC	CSGILTGAETQYF
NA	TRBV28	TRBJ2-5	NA	TGTGCCAGCAACCCTTCGGGGGGCGGAGAGACCCAGTACTTC	CASNPSGGGETQYF
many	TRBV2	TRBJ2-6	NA	TGTGCCCAGGGTCGACAGGCCTCTGGGGCCAACGTCCTGACTTTC	CAQGRQASGANVLTF
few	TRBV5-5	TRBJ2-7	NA	TGTGCCAGCAGCGGAGTGACAGCGGCCCTATACGAGAGGAAGTACTTC	CASSGVTAALYERKYF
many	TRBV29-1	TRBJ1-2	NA	TGCAGCGTTGAAGACCCCCAGGGGAAGGGCTACACCTTC	CSVEDPQGKGYTF
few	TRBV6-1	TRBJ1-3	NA	TGTGCCAGCAGTGAGGTCCAATTCTCTGGAAACACCATATATTTT	CASSEVQFSGNTIYF
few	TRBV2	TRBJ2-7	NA	TGTGCCAGCACCCGGGACGGAACCTACGAGCAGTACTTC	CASTRDGTYEQYF
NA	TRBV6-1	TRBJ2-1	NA	TGTGCCAGCCTTGGACTTCTATCCAATGAGCAGTTCTTC	CASLGLLSNEQFF
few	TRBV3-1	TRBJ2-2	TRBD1	TGTGCCAGCAGCCTTACAGGGGAACAAGGGGAGCTGTTTTTT	CASSLTGEQGELFF
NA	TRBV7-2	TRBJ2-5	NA	TGTGCCAGCAGCCCCCGTCGAGATCAAGAGACCCAGTACTTC	CASSPRRDQETQYF
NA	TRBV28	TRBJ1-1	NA	TGTGCCAGCACCCTCGGCGAGAACACTGAAGCTTTCTTT	CASTLGENTEAFF